Listed here are 23 T cell receptor beta chains from one sample, sequenced in a study of T cell changes during pregnancy in multiple sclerosis. TCRdb's copy holds only in-frame clones and misses some; the assay was immunoSEQ multiplex PCR. The sample yields around 88,000 clones, roughly nine tenths seen once. The source was peripheral blood, collected after pregnancy. These receptors were taken from a female donor in good health, enrolled as a control in a pregnancy study.

The chain combines TRBV2 with TRBJ2-1; D not certain. The germline V gene has CDR1 SNHLY and CDR2 FYNNEI. Trimming left V 2 bases short and J 0 bases short, with 8 bases between. The CDR3 totals 15 residues. The CDR3 DNA reads TGTGCCAGCAGTGAATCGTCCAGCTCCTACAATGAGCAGTTCTTC. Amino acids: CASSESSSSYNEQFF. The whole variable domain, filled in from reference TRBV2 and TRBJ2-1, reads EPEVTQTPSHQVTQMGQEVILRCVPISNHLYFYWYRQILGQKVEFLVSFYNNEISEKSEIFDDQFSVERPDGSNFTLKIRSTKLEDSAMYFCASSESSSSYNEQFFGPGTRLTVL.

The rearrangement uses TRBV4-1 and TRBJ1-1; D remains unclear. Per the germline V gene, CDR1 is MGHRA and CDR2 is YSYEKL. V lost 4 bases to trimming and J lost 2 bases, with 11 bases between them. This CDR3 is 14 amino acids long. The CDR3 nucleotides read TGCGCCAGCAGCCGCCAAGAGGCCAACACTGAAGCTTTCTTT. The encoded protein is CASSRQEANTEAFF.

The DNA of the CDR3 is TGTGCCAGCAGGTATAGCGGGGGAAGCTCCTACGAGCAGTACTTC. Translation: CASRYSGGSSYEQYF. The V and J genes are TRBV5-6 and TRBJ2-7; 9 positions match TRBD2. The CDR3 contains 15 residues. V trimming: 5 bases; J trimming: 0 bases; junction bases outside the gene matches: 6. CDR1 and CDR2 (germline): SGHDT, YYEEEE.

V gene TRBV9 combines with J gene TRBJ2-3; D not resolved. This CDR3 comprises 14 residues. Between the trimmed V and J ends, which lost 1 base and 2 bases, there was a span of 8 bases. CDR1 and CDR2 from the germline V gene are SGDLS and YYNGEE. CDR3 nucleotides: TGTGCCAGCAGCGTAACACAAGACACAGATACGCAGTATTTT. This translates into CASSVTQDTDTQYF.

The V call is TRBV27, the J call TRBJ1-2; 9 bases match TRBD1. Germline CDR1 MNHEY, CDR2 SMNVEV (reference sequence). With V trimmed by 6 bases and J by 2 bases, 10 bases remained unmatched. CDR3 length equals 16 residues. CDR3 sequence: CASSLNSQGANYGYTF. The CDR3 DNA sequence: TGTGCCAGCAGCTTGAACTCACAGGGGGCCAACTATGGCTACACCTTC.

This chain links TRBV5-5 with TRBJ1-5, with TRBD1 identical over 9 bases. The J segment lost 0 bases and the V segment lost 3 bases, leaving 1 base of the junction unmatched. Germline V gene data show CDR1 as SGHKS and CDR2 as YYEKEE (reference sequence). This CDR3 spans 15 amino acids. CDR3: CASSWTGVSNQPQHF. The CDR3 coding sequence is TGTGCCAGCAGCTGGACAGGGGTTAGCAATCAGCCCCAGCATTTT.

The chain joins TRBV18 to TRBJ2-2; D perhaps matches TRBD1 (6 bases). The CDR3 is 14 amino acids. CDR1 is KGHSH and CDR2 is LQKENI in the germline V gene. V shed 6 bases and J shed 1 base, with 9 bases lying between them. This chain's CDR3 is CASSIQGNTGELFF. The CDR3 nucleotides read TGTGCCAGCTCTATACAGGGGAACACCGGGGAGCTGTTTTTT.

This clone appeared once. This chain connects TRBV6-1 to TRBJ2-3; TRBD2 aligns across 10 bases. The V segment lost 1 base and the J segment 3 bases; nucleotides outside the gene matches: 7. Per germline, CDR1 MNHNS and CDR2 SASEGT. The CDR3 runs to 17 residues. CDR3 loop: CASSEGWGSGRTDTQYF. For the CDR3, the DNA is TGTGCCAGCAGTGAAGGTTGGGGTAGCGGGAGGACAGATACGCAGTATTTT.

The rearrangement links TRBV21-1 to TRBJ2-7; the table's TRBD1 call for D was not verified on the DNA. TRBV21-1 is marked as a pseudogene. The CDR3 has 16 residues. In DNA form, the CDR3 reads TGTGCCAGCAGCTCCGCCCAGACAGGGGAAATCTACGAGCAGTACTTC. Protein sequence: CASSSAQTGEIYEQYF.

This chain uses TRBV5-1 with TRBJ2-5, with D unresolved. The V end lost 4 bases, the J end lost 1 base, and 17 bases lay between the germline ends. CDR1 is SGHRS and CDR2 is YFSETQ in the germline V gene. The CDR3 totals 16 residues. The DNA for the CDR3 is TGCGCCAGCAGCATGGGAATCGACTTCCTCCAAGAGACCCAGTACTTC. Protein product: CASSMGIDFLQETQYF.

This chain links TRBV18 with TRBJ1-1; D is possibly TRBD1 (5 bases). Deletions cut 6 bases from V and 0 bases from J, with 23 bases between. The CDR3 extends over 18 amino acids. Germline V gives CDR1 KGHSH, CDR2 LQKENI. CDR3 loop: CASSRRPTGEGMNTEAFF. The CDR3 DNA is TGTGCCAGCTCCCGCCGGCCGACGGGAGAGGGGATGAACACTGAAGCTTTCTTT.

The CDR3, as DNA: TGTGCCAGCAGTTTCTCGGGGTACACTGAAGCTTTCTTT. Translation gives CASSFSGYTEAFF. The chain carries TRBV28 and TRBJ1-1; the D is unclear. Germline CDR1 and CDR2: MDHEN and SYDVKM. Trimming stripped 3 bases from V and 3 bases from J, with 8 bases between. This CDR3 has 13 amino acids.

This chain uses TRBV7-9 with TRBJ2-4; 10 bases align to TRBD2. This CDR3 comprises 16 residues. The germline V gene has CDR1 SEHNR and CDR2 FQNEAQ (reference sequence). The J segment lost 7 bases and the V segment lost 5 bases, leaving 11 bases of the junction unmatched. The CDR3: CASSPGGAGGANIQYF. The CDR3 DNA reads TGTGCCAGCAGCCCAGGGGGAGCGGGAGGGGCCAACATTCAGTACTTC.

The J gene is TRBJ1-1, the V gene TRBV5-6; 8 positions agree with TRBD1. The V and J ends lost 1 base and 2 bases, in that order; junction bases with no gene match: 4. The CDR3 loop spans 15 amino acids. CDR1 and CDR2 (germline): SGHDT, YYEEEE. The CDR3, as DNA: TGTGCCAGCAGCTTGTACCCAGGGGGCAACACTGAAGCTTTCTTT. It encodes CASSLYPGGNTEAFF.

The chain uses TRBV27 and TRBJ2-1; D is perhaps TRBD2 (6 bases). This CDR3 is built from 15 residues. The germline V gene has CDR1 MNHEY and CDR2 SMNVEV (reference sequence). The germline V and J ends were trimmed by 3 bases and 8 bases, with 17 bases remaining between them. The DNA for the CDR3 is TGTGCCAGCAGTTTCTCCCCCAGACCTAGCGATGAGCAGTTCTTC. The encoded protein is CASSFSPRPSDEQFF.

The chain uses TRBV18 and TRBJ2-3, with TRBD2 identical over 10 bases. Germline CDR1 and CDR2: KGHSH and LQKENI. The junction had 9 bases not matched to a gene; V was cut back by 6 bases and J by 3 bases. The CDR3 is 16 residues long. The CDR3, as DNA: TGTGCCAGCTCCCTATCTAGCGGGGGTCAGACAGATACGCAGTATTTT. Translating it yields CASSLSSGGQTDTQYF.

This clone was seen a single time. The rearrangement links TRBV18 to TRBJ2-7, with 9 positions matching TRBD1. The germline CDR1 and CDR2 sequences are KGHSH and LQKENI. The V gene end was trimmed by 3 bases and the J gene end by 4 bases; junction bases not matched to a gene: 7. The length of the CDR3 is 15 residues. The CDR3: CASSPTMDRGYEQYF. In DNA, the CDR3 is TGTGCCAGCTCACCGACTATGGACAGGGGATACGAGCAGTACTTC.

The chain joins TRBV9 to TRBJ2-3; weak D call: TRBD1 (7 bases). Trimming left V 4 bases short and J 0 bases short, with 15 bases between. Per germline, CDR1 SGDLS and CDR2 YYNGEE. This CDR3 has 16 residues. For the CDR3, the DNA is TGTGCCAGCAGCCAAATTCCAGGGGGGAGCACAGATACGCAGTATTTT. Its translation: CASSQIPGGSTDTQYF.

V gene TRBV30 combines with J gene TRBJ2-5, with 11 bases aligning to TRBD2. Germline CDR1 reads GTSNPN; CDR2 reads SVGIG (reference sequence). The trim removed 2 bases at V and 5 bases at J, leaving 7 bases unmatched. The CDR3 is 15 residues long. The CDR3 loop is CAWSQLAGVVETQYF. DNA of the CDR3: TGTGCCTGGAGTCAACTAGCGGGGGTAGTGGAGACCCAGTACTTC.

The rearrangement joins TRBV7-9 to TRBJ1-4; maybe TRBD1 (6 bases). CDR3 size: 15 residues. V was trimmed by 0 bases and J by 13 bases, leaving 18 bases between them. The germline CDR1 and CDR2 sequences are SEHNR and FQNEAQ (reference sequence). CDR3 sequence (DNA): TGTGCCAGCAGCTTAGCGGGGACCTTCCAAGGGGGACTGTTTTTT. Its translation is CASSLAGTFQGGLFF.

V usage is TRBV7-8 and J usage is TRBJ1-1; no definite D call. From germline, CDR1 is SGHVS and CDR2 FQNEAQ. The length of the CDR3 is 13 residues. The germline V and J ends were trimmed by 6 bases and 3 bases, with 11 bases remaining between them. Written as DNA, the CDR3 is TGTGCCAGCAGGAACCACCGGGACACTGAAGCTTTCTTT. Amino acid sequence: CASRNHRDTEAFF.

The rearrangement uses TRBV7-2 and TRBJ2-3; 10 positions match TRBD2. The CDR3 runs 15 residues. J was trimmed by 0 bases and V by 6 bases; bases with no gene match: 3. Germline CDR1 SGHTA, CDR2 FQGNSA. CDR3 residues: CASSLAGASTDTQYF. The CDR3 coding sequence is TGTGCCAGCAGTCTAGCGGGGGCGAGCACAGATACGCAGTATTTT.

V and J are TRBV19 and TRBJ2-7; tentative D call: TRBD2 (6 bases). CDR1 is LNHDA and CDR2 is SQIVND in the germline V gene (reference sequence). The CDR3 length is 14 residues. With 5 bases removed from V and 3 bases from J, the gap between germline ends came to 14 bases. Here the CDR3 reads CASSSGAGSYEQYF. The DNA for the CDR3 is TGTGCCAGTAGTTCCGGGGCGGGGAGCTACGAGCAGTACTTC. Variable domain in full (rest from reference TRBV19 and TRBJ2-7): DGGITQSPKYLFRKEGQNVTLSCEQNLNHDAMYWYRQDPGQGLRLIYYSQIVNDFQKGDIAEGYSVSREKKESFPLTVTSAQKNPTAFYLCASSSGAGSYEQYFGPGTRLTVT.